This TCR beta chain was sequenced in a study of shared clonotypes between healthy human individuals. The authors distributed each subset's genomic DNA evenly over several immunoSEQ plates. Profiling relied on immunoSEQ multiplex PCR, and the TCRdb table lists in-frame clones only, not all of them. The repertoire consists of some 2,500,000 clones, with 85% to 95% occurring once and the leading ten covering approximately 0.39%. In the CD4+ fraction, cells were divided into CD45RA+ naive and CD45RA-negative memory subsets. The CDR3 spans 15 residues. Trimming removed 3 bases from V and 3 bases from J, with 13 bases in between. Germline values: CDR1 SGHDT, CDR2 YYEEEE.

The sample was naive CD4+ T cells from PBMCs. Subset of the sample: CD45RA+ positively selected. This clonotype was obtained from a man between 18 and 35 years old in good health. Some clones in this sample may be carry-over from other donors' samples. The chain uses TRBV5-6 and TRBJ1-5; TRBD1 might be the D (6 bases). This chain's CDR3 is CASSWPQGVNQPQHF. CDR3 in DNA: TGTGCCAGCAGCTGGCCACAGGGTGTCAATCAGCCCCAGCATTTT.